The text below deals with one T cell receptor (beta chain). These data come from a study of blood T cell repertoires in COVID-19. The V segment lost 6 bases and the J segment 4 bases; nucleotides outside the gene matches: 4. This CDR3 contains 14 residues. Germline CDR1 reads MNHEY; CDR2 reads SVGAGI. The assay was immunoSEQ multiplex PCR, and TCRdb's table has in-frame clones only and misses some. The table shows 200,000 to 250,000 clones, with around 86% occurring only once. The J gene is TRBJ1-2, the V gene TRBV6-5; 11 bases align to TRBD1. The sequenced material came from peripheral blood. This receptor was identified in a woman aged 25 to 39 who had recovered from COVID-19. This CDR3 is CASRRTGGGYGYTF. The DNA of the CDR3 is TGTGCCAGCAGACGGACAGGGGGCGGCTATGGCTACACCTTC.